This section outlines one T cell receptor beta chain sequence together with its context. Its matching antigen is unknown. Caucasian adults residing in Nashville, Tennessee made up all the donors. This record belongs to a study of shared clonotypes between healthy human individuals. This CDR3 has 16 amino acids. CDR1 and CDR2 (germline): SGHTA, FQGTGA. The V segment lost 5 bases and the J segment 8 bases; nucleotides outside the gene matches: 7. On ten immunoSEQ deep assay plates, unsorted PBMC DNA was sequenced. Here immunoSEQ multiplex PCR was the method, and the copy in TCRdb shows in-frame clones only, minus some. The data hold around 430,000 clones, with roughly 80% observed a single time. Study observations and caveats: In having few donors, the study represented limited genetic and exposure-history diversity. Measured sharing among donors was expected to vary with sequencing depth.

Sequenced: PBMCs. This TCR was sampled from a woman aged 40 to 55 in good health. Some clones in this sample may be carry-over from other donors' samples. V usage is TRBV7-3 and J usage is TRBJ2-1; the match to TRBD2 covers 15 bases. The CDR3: CASSLWTSGRAHEQFF. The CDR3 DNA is TGTGCCAGCAGCCTTTGGACTAGCGGGAGGGCACATGAGCAGTTCTTC.